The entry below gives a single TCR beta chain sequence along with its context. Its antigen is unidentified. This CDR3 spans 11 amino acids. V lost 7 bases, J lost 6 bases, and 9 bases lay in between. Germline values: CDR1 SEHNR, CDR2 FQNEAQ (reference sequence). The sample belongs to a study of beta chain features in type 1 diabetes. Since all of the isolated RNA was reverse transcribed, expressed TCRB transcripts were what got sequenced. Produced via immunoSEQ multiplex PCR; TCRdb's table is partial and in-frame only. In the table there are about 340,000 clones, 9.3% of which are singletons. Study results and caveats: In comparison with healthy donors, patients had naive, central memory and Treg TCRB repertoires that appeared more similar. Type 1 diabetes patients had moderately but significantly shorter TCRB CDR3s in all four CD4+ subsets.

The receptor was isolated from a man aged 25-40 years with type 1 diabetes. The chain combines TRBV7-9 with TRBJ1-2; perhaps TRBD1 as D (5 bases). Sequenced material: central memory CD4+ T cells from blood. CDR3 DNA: TGTGCCAGCAACACCAGGGATGGCTACACCTTC. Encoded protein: CASNTRDGYTF.